This TCR beta chain was identified in a study of CD8 T cells in Susac syndrome. Reverse transcription used 0.5 to 1 ug RNA and random hexamers. TCRdb reprocessed the immunoSEQ multiplex PCR reads via MiXCR and lists one record per CDR3 protein. Here the sample spans hundreds of thousands of distinct CDR3 sequences, approximately 85% being singletons. V lost 0 bases to trimming and J lost 7 bases, with 13 bases between them. This CDR3 has 14 residues. Germline-derived CDR1 and CDR2 are SGHRS and YFSETQ. The sequence was collected from a human donor with multiple sclerosis. Sequencing was carried out using CD8+ T cells from PBMCs. The chain carries TRBV5-1 and TRBJ1-1; a possible D gene is TRBD1 (5 bases). Here the CDR3 reads CASSLEAGTLEAFF. CDR3 in DNA: TGCGCCAGCAGCTTGGAAGCAGGGACCCTTGAAGCTTTCTTT.